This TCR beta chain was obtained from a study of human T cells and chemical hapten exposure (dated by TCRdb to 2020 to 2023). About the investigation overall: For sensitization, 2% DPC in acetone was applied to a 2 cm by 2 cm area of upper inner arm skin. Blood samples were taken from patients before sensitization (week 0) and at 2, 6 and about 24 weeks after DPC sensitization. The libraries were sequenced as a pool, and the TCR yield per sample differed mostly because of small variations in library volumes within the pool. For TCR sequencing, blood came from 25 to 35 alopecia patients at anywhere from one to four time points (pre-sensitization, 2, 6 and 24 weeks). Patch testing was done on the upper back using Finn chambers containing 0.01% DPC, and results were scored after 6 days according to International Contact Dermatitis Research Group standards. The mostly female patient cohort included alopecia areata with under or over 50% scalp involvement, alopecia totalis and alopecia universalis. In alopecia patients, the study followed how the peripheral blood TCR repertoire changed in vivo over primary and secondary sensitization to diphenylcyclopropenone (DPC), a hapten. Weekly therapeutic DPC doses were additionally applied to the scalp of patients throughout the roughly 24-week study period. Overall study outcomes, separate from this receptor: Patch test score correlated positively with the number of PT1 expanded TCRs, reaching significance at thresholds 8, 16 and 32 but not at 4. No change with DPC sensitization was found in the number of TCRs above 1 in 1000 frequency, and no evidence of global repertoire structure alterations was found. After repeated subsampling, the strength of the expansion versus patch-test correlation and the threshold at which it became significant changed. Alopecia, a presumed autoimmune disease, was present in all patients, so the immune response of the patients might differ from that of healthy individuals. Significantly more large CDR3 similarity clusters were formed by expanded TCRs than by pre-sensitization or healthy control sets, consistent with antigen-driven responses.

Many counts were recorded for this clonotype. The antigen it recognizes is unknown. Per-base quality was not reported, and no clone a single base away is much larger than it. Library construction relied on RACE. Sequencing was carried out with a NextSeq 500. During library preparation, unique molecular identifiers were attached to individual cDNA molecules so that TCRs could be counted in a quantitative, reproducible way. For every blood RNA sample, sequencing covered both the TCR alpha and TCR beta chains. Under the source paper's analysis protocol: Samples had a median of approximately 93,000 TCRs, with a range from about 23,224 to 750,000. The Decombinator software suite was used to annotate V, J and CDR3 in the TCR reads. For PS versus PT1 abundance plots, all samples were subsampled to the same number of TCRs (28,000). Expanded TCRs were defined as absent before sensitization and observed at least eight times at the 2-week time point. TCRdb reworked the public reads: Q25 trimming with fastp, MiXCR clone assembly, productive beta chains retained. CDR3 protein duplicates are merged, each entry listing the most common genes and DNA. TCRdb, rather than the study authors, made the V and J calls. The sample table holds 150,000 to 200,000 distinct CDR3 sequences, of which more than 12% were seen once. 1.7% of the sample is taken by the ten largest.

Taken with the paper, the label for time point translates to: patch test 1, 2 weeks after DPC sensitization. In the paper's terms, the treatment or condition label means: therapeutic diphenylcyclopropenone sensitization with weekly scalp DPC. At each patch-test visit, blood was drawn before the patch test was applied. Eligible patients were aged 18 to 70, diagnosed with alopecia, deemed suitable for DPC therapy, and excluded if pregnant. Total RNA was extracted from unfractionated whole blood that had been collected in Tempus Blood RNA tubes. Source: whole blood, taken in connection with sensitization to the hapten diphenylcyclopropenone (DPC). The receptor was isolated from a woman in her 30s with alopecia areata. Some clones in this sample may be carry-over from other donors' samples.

The CDR3 in this case is CSASNPGTGGQPQHF. At the DNA level, the sequence is TGCAGTGCTAGCAATCCCGGGACAGGGGGTCAGCCCCAGCATTTT. The chain was built from TRBV20-1 and TRBJ1-5, with 11 junctional bases fitting TRBD1. CDR1 and CDR2, per the germline V gene (reference sequence), are DFQATT and SNEGSKA. The CDR3 measures 15 amino acids from cysteine to phenylalanine. Of the read, only the CDR3 DNA is kept; its 45 bases are in frame from base 1. V lost 3 bases and J lost 6 bases, and the count of bases not matched to a germline gene is 7.